This TCR beta chain originates from a study of post-analysis software for immune sequencing data. Study findings and constraints: By F measure, samples from a shared preparation batch strongly co-clustered. Significantly lower normalized Chao1 diversity was found in patients with multiple sclerosis relative to controls. Elevated frequency relative to controls characterized four or five TRBV segments in patients, TRBV5-6, TRBV5-1 and TRBV20-1 among them.

Each TCR beta cDNA library carried unique molecular identifiers. Input populations of about 0.85 to 11 million T cells gave rise to approximately 500,000 cDNA molecules. TCRdb reprocessed the PCR reads with MiXCR, giving one entry per CDR3 protein. The sample yields about 540,000 distinct CDR3 sequences, 34% seen once. There are a few counts of this clonotype. The antigen remains unidentified. V was trimmed by 2 bases and J by 3 bases, leaving 26 bases between them. The CDR3 consists of 19 residues. The receptor was isolated from a girl aged 2-17 years with multiple sclerosis. The sequencing input was blood. The chain links TRBV12-3 or TRBV12-4 to TRBJ2-7; D might be TRBD2 (6 bases). The CDR3 is CASSLRVSVRGTMDYEQYF. The CDR3 DNA sequence: TGTGCCAGCAGTTTAAGGGTTTCGGTACGCGGGACGATGGACTACGAGCAGTACTTC.